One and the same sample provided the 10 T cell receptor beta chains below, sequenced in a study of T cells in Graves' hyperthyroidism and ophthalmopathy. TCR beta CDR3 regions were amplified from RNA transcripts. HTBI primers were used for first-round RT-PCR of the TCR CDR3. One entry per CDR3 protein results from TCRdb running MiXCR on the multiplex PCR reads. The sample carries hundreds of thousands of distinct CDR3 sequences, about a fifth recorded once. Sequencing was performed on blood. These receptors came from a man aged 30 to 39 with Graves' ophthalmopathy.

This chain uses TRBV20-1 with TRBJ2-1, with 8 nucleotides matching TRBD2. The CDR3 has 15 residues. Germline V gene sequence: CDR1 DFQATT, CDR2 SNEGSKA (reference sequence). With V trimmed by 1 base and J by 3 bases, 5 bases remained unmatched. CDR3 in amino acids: CSARGQREYYNEQFF. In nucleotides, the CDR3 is TGCAGTGCTAGAGGGCAGCGGGAGTACTACAATGAGCAGTTCTTC.

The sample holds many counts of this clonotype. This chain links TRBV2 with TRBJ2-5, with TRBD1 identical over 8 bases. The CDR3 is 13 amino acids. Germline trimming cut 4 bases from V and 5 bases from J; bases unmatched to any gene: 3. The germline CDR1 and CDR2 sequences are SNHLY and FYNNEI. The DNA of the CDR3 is TGTGCCAGCAGTGGGGGGACAGGCGAGACCCAGTACTTC. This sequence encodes CASSGGTGETQYF.

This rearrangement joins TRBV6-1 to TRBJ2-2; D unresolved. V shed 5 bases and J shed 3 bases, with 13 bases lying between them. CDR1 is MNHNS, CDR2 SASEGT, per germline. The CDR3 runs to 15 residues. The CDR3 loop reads CASSTSWLDTGELFF. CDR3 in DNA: TGTGCCAGCAGTACCTCCTGGCTGGACACCGGGGAGCTGTTTTTT.

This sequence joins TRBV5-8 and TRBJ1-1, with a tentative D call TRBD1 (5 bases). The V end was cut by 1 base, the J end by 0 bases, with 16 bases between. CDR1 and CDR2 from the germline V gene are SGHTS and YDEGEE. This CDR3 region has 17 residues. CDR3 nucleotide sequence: TGTGCCAGCAGCTTGAGTCCTCCCCAGGACATGAACACTGAAGCTTTCTTT. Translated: CASSLSPPQDMNTEAFF.

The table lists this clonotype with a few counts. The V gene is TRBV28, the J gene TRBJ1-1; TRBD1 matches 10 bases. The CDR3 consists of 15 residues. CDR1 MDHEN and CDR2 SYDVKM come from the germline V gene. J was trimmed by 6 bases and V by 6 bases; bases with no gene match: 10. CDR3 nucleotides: TGTGCCAGCAGGACAGGGGGCTCAAGGGTCCCTGAAGCTTTCTTT. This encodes CASRTGGSRVPEAFF.

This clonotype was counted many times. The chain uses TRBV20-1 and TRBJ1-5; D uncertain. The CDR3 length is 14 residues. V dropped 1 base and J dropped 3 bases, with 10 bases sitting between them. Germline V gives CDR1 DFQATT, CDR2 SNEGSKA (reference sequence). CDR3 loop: CSARAGLANQPQHF. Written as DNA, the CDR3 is TGCAGTGCTAGAGCCGGGTTGGCCAATCAGCCCCAGCATTTT.

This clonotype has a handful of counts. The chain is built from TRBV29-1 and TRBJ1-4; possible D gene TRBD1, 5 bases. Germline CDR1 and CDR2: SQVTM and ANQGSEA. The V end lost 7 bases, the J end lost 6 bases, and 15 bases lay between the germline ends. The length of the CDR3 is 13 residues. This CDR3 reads CSGGYMGHEKLFF. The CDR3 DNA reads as TGCAGCGGCGGATACATGGGGCATGAAAAACTGTTTTTT. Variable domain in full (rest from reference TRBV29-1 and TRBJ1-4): SAVISQKPSRDICQRGTSLTIQCQVDSQVTMMFWYRQQPGQSLTLIATANQGSEATYESGFVIDKFPISRPNLTFSTLTVSNMSPEDSSIYLCSGGYMGHEKLFFGSGTQLSVL.

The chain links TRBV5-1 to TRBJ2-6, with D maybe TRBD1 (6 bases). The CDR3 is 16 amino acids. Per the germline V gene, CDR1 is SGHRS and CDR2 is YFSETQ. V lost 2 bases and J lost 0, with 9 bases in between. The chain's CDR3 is CASSFDRSSGANVLTF. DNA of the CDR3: TGCGCCAGCAGCTTTGACAGGAGCTCTGGGGCCAACGTCCTGACTTTC.

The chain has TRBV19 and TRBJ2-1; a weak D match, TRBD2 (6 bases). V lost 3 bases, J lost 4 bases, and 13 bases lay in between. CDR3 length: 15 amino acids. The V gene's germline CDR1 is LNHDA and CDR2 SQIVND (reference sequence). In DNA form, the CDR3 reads TGTGCCAGTAGTATCGGCGGGAAGAAATACAATGAGCAGTTCTTC. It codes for CASSIGGKKYNEQFF.

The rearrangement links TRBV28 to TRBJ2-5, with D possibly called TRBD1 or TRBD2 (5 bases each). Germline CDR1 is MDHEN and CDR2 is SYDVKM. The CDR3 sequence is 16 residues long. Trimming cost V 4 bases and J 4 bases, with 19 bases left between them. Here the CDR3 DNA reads TGTGCCAGCAGTTCCGTTGAGGGGAGATCAGGAGAGACCCAGTACTTC. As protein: CASSSVEGRSGETQYF.